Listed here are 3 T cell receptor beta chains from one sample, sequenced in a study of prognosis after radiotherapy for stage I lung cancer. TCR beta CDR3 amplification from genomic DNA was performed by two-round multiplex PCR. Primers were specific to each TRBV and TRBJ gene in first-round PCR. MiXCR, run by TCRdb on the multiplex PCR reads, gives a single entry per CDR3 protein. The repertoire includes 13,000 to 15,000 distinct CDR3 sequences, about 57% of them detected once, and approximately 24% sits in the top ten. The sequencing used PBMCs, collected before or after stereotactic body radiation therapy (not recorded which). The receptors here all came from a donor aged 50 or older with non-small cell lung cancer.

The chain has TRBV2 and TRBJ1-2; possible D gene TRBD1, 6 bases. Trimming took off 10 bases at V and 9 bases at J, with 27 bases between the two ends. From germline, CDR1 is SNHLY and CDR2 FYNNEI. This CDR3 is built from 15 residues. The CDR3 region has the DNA TGTGCCACAAACGCTGGATCCGGCTACAGGGTGCGCTACACCTTC. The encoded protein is CATNAGSGYRVRYTF. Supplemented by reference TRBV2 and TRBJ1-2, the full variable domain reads EPEVTQTPSHQVTQMGQEVILRCVPISNHLYFYWYRQILGQKVEFLVSFYNNEISEKSEIFDDQFSVERPDGSNFTLKIRSTKLEDSAMYFCATNAGSGYRVRYTFGSGTRLTVV.

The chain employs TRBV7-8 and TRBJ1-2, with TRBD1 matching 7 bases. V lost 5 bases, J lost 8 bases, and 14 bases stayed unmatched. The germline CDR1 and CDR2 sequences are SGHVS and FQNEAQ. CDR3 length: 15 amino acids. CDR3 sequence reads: CASSPGQTLLGGYTF. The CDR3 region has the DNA TGTGCCAGCAGCCCGGGACAGACCCTCCTTGGAGGCTACACCTTC. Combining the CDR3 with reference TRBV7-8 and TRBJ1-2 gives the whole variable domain GAGVSQSPRYKVAKRGQDVALRCDPISGHVSLFWYQQALGQGPEFLTYFQNEAQLDKSGLPSDRFFAERPEGSVSTLKIQRTQQEDSAVYLCASSPGQTLLGGYTFGSGTRLTVV.

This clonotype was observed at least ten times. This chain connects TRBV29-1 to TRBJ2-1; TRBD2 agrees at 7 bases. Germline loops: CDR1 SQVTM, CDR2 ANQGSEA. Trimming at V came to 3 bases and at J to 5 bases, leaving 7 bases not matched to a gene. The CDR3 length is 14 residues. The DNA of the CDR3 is TGCAGCGTTGAGTTGCGGGAGAAGGACAATGAGCAGTTCTTC. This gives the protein CSVELREKDNEQFF.